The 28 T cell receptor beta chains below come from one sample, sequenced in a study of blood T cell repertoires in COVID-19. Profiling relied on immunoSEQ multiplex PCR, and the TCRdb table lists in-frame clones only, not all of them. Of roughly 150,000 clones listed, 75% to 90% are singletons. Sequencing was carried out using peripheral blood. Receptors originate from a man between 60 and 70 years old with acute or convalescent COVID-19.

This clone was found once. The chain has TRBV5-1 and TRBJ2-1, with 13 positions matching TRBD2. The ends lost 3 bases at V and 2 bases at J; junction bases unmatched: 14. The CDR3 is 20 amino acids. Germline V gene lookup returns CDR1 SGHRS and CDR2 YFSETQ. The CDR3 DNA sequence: TGCGCCAGCAGCTGGAGGACGGGACTAGCGGGGCGACGAGCCTACAATGAGCAGTTCTTC. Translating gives CASSWRTGLAGRRAYNEQFF.

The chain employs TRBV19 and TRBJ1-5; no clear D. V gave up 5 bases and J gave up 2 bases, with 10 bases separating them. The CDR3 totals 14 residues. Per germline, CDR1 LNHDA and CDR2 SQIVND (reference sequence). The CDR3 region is CASSGTGGNQPQHF. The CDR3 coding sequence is TGTGCCAGTAGTGGAACGGGTGGCAATCAGCCCCAGCATTTT. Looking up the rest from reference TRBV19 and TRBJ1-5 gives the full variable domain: DGGITQSPKYLFRKEGQNVTLSCEQNLNHDAMYWYRQDPGQGLRLIYYSQIVNDFQKGDIAEGYSVSREKKESFPLTVTSAQKNPTAFYLCASSGTGGNQPQHFGDGTRLSIL.

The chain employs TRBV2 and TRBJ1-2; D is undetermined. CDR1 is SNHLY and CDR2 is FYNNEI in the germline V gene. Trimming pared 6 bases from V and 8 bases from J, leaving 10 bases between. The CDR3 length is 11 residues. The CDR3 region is CASREKRGYTF. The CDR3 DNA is TGTGCCAGCAGGGAAAAGAGGGGCTACACCTTC.

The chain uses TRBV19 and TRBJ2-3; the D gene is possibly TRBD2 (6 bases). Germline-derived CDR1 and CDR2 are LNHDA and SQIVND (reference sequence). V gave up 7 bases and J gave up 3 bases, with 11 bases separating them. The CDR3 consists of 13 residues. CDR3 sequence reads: CASTRGLTDTQYF. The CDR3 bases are TGTGCCAGTACAAGGGGACTGACAGATACGCAGTATTTT.

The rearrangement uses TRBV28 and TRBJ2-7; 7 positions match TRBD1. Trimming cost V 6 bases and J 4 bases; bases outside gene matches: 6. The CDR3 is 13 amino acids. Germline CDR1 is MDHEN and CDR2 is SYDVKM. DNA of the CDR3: TGTGCCAGCAGCGGGACAGACCGTTACGAGCAGTACTTC. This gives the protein CASSGTDRYEQYF.

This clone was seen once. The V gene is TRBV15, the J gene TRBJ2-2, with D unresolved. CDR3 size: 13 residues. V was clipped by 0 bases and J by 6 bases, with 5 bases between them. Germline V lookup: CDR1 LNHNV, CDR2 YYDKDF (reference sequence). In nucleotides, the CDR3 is TGTGCCACCAGCAGAGATTATTCCGGGGAGCTGTTTTTT. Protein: CATSRDYSGELFF. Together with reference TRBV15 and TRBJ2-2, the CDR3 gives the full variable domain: DAMVIQNPRYQVTQFGKPVTLSCSQTLNHNVMYWYQQKSSQAPKLLFHYYDKDFNNEADTPDNFQSRRPNTSFCFLDIRSPGLGDTAMYLCATSRDYSGELFFGEGSRLTVL.

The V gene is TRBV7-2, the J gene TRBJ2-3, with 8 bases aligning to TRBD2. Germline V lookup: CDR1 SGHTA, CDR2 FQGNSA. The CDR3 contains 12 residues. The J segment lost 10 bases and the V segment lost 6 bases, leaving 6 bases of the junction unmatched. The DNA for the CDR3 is TGTGCCAGCAGACTTAGCGGGGAACCGCAGTATTTT. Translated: CASRLSGEPQYF.

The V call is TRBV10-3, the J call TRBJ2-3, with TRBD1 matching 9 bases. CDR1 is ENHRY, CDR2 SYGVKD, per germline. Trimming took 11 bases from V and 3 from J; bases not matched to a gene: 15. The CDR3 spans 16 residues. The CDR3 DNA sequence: TGTGCCGTCCGAGAGGGGAGACAGGGGGGTACAGATACGCAGTATTTT. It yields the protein CAVREGRQGGTDTQYF.

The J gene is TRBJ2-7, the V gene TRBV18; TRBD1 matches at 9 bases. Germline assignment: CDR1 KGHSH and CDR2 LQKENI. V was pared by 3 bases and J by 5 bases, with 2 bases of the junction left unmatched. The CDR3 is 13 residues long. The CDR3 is CASSPGTGNEQYF. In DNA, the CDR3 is TGTGCCAGCTCACCCGGGACAGGGAACGAGCAGTACTTC.

The CDR3, as DNA: TGTGCCAGTAGTATAGCAGGGACAGACACTCGCTATGGCTACACCTTC. It translates to CASSIAGTDTRYGYTF. The chain joins TRBV19 to TRBJ1-2, with TRBD1 identical over 7 bases. V gave up 1 base and J gave up 4 bases; unmatched junction bases: 9. Germline V gene data show CDR1 as LNHDA and CDR2 as SQIVND (reference sequence). The CDR3 covers 16 residues. The full variable domain, its missing parts supplied by reference TRBV19 and TRBJ1-2, is DGGITQSPKYLFRKEGQNVTLSCEQNLNHDAMYWYRQDPGQGLRLIYYSQIVNDFQKGDIAEGYSVSREKKESFPLTVTSAQKNPTAFYLCASSIAGTDTRYGYTFGSGTRLTVV.

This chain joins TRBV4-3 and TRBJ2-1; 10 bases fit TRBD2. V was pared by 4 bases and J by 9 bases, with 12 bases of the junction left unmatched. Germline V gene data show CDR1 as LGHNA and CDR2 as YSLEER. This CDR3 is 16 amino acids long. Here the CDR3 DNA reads TGCGCCAGCAGCCTAAGACCCGTAGCGGGGGGAGGTGAGCAGTTCTTC. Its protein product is CASSLRPVAGGGEQFF.

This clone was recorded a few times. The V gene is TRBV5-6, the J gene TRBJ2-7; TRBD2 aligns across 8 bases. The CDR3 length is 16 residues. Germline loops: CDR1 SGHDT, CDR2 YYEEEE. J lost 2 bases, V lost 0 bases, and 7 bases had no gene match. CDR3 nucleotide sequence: TGTGCCAGCAGCTTGGAAAGCGGGGGCCCTCCCTACGAGCAGTACTTC. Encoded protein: CASSLESGGPPYEQYF.

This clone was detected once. The CDR3 coding sequence is TGTGCCAGCAGCCTAGGCCGAGCAAGGGAGCAGTACTTC. Translation gives CASSLGRAREQYF. The V and J genes are TRBV12-3 or TRBV12-4 and TRBJ2-7; D call uncertain. The CDR3 extends over 13 amino acids. Trimming took off 6 bases at V and 7 bases at J, with 16 bases between the two ends.

The CDR3 loop is CASSQSGQGRSYEQYF. For the CDR3, the DNA is TGCGCCAGCAGCCAAAGCGGTCAGGGGCGCTCCTACGAGCAGTACTTC. The V call is TRBV4-1, the J call TRBJ2-7, with D maybe TRBD1 (6 bases). The V and J ends lost 2 bases and 0 bases respectively, with 14 bases between them. CDR1 and CDR2 (germline): MGHRA, YSYEKL. There are 16 residues in the CDR3.

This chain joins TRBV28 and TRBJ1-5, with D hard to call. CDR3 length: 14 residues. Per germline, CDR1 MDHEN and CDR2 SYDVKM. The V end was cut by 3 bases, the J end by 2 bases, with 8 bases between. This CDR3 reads CASSFKPGNQPQHF. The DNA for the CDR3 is TGTGCCAGCAGTTTCAAGCCGGGCAATCAGCCCCAGCATTTT.

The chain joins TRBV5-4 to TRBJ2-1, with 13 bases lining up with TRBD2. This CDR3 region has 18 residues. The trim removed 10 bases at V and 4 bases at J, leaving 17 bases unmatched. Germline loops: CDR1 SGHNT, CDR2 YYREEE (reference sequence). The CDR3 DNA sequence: TGTGCCTGGGCCGGGACTAGCGGGACTCTGGGGGTTTACAATGAGCAGTTCTTC. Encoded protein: CAWAGTSGTLGVYNEQFF. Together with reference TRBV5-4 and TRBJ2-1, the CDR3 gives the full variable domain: ETGVTQSPTHLIKTRGQQVTLRCSSQSGHNTVSWYQQALGQGPQFIFQYYREEENGRGNFPPRFSGLQFPNYSSELNVNALELDDSALYLCAWAGTSGTLGVYNEQFFGPGTRLTVL.

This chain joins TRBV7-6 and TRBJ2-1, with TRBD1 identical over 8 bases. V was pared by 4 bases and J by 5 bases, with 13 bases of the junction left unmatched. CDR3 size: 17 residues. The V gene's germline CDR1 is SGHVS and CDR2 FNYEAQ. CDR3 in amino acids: CASSSLTRDRPNNEQFF. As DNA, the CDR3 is TGTGCCAGCAGCTCTTTAACACGGGACAGGCCTAACAATGAGCAGTTCTTC.

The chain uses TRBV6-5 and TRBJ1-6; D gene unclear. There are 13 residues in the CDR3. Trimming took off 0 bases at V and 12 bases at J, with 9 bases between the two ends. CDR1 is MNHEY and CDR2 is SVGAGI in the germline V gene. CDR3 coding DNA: TGTGCCAGCAGTTACTCGCGAGGGAGACCCCTCCACTTT. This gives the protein CASSYSRGRPLHF.

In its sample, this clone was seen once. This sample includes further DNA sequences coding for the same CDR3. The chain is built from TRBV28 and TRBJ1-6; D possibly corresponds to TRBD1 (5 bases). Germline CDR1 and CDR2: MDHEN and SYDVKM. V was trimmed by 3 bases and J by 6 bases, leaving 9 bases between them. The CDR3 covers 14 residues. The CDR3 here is CASSLRQGNSPLHF. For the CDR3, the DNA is TGTGCCAGCAGTTTGCGGCAGGGTAATTCACCCCTCCACTTT.

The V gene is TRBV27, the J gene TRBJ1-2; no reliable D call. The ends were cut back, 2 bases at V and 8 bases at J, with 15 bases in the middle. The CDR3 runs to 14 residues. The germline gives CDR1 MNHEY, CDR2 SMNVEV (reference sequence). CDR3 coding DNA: TGTGCCAGCAGTTTAAGTCTCGGGGTGGGCGGCTACACCTTC. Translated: CASSLSLGVGGYTF.

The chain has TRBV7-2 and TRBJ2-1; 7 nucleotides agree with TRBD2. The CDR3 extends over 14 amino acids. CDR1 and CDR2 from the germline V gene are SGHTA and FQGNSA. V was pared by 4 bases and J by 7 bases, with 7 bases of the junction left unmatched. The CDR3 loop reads CASSSLAGVNEQFF. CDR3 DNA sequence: TGTGCCAGCAGCTCCCTGGCGGGGGTTAATGAGCAGTTCTTC.

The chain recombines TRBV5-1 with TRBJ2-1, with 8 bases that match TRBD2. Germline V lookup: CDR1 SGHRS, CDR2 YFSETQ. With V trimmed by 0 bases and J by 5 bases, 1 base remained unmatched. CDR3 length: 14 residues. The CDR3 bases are TGCGCCAGCAGCTTGGGAGCGGGAGACAATGAGCAGTTCTTC. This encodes CASSLGAGDNEQFF.

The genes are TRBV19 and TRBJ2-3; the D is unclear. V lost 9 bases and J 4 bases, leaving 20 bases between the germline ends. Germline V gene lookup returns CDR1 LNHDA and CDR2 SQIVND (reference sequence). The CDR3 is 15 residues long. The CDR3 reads CASAPSSYVADTQYF. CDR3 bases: TGTGCCAGCGCCCCGAGTTCGTATGTCGCAGATACGCAGTATTTT. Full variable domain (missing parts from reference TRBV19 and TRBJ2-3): DGGITQSPKYLFRKEGQNVTLSCEQNLNHDAMYWYRQDPGQGLRLIYYSQIVNDFQKGDIAEGYSVSREKKESFPLTVTSAQKNPTAFYLCASAPSSYVADTQYFGPGTRLTVL.

The CDR3 DNA sequence: TGTGCCAGCAGCAACCGGGGACTCCAAAACATTCAGTACTTC. Its protein product is CASSNRGLQNIQYF. V usage is TRBV7-2 and J usage is TRBJ2-4; D might be TRBD2 (6 bases). The V and J ends lost 5 bases and 5 bases respectively, with 13 bases between them. Germline V lookup: CDR1 SGHTA, CDR2 FQGNSA. The CDR3 covers 14 residues.

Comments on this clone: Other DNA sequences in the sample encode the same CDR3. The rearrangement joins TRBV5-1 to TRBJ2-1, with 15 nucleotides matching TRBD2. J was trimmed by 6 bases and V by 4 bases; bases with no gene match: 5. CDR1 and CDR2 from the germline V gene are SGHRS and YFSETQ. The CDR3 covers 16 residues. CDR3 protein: CASSPGTSGGLNEQFF. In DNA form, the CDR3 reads TGCGCCAGCAGCCCAGGGACTAGCGGGGGGCTCAATGAGCAGTTCTTC.

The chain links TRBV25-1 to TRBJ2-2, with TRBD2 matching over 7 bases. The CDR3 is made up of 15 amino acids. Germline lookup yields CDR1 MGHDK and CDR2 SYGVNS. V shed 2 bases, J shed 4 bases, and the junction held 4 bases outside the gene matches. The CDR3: CASSEPSGATGELFF. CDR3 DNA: TGTGCCAGCAGTGAACCTAGCGGTGCCACCGGGGAGCTGTTTTTT. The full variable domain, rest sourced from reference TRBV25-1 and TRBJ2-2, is EADIYQTPRYLVIGTGKKITLECSQTMGHDKMYWYQQDPGMELHLIHYSYGVNSTEKGDLSSESTVSRIRTEHFPLTLESARPSHTSQYLCASSEPSGATGELFFGEGSRLTVL.

CDR3 nucleotides: TGTGCCAGCAGCCCAGCCGCCCCAGGAACGGGAGCTACGCAGTATTTT. Amino acid sequence: CASSPAAPGTGATQYF. The J gene is TRBJ2-3, the V gene TRBV3-1 (or the pseudogene TRBV3-2); D is possibly TRBD2 (6 bases). Deletions cut 4 bases from V and 8 bases from J, with 22 bases between. The CDR3 loop spans 16 amino acids. Germline V gene data show CDR1 as LGHDT and CDR2 as YNNKEL (reference sequence).

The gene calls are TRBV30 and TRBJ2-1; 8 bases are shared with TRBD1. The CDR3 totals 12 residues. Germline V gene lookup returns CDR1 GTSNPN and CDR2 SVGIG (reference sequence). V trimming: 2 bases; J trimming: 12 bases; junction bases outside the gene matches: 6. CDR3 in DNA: TGTGCCTGGAGTCTCGGACAGGGCGGGCAGTTCTTC. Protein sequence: CAWSLGQGGQFF.